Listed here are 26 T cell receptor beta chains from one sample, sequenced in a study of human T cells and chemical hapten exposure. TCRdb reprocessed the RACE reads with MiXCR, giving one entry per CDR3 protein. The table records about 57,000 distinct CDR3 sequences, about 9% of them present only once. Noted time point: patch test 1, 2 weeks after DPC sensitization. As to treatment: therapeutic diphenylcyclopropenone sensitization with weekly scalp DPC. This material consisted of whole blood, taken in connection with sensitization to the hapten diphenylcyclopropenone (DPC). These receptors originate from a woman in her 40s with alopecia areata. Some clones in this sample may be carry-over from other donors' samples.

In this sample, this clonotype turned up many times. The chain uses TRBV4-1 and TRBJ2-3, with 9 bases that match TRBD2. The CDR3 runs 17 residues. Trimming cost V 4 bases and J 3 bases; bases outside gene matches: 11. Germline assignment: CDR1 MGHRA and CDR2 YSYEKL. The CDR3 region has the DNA TGCGCCAGCAGCCGTCCCCGGGGCGGGGGGGCGACAGATACGCAGTATTTT. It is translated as CASSRPRGGGATDTQYF.

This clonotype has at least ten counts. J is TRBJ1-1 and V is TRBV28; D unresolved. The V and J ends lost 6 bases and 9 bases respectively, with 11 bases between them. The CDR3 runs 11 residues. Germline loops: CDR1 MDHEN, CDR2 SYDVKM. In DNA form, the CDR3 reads TGTGCCAGCAGCTCAAAAACAAAAGCTTTCTTT. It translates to CASSSKTKAFF.

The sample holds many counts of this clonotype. CDR3 bases: TGCGCCAGCAGCCAAGAAGGGACAGGGAGGAACAATGAGCAGTTCTTC. Its protein is CASSQEGTGRNNEQFF. V gene TRBV4-1 combines with J gene TRBJ2-1; 9 positions agree with TRBD1. CDR3 size: 16 residues. Trimming cost V 0 bases and J 5 bases; bases outside gene matches: 5. Germline V gene data show CDR1 as MGHRA and CDR2 as YSYEKL.

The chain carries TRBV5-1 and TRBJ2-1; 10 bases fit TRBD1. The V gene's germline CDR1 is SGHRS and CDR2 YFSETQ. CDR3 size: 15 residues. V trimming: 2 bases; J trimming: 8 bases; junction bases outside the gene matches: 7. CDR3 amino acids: CASSFRDRGRDEQFF. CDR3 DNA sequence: TGCGCCAGCAGCTTCCGGGACAGGGGAAGGGATGAGCAGTTCTTC. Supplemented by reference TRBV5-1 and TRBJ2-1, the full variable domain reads KAGVTQTPRYLIKTRGQQVTLSCSPISGHRSVSWYQQTPGQGLQFLFEYFSETQRNKGNFPGRFSGRQFSNSRSEMNVSTLELGDSALYLCASSFRDRGRDEQFFGPGTRLTVL.

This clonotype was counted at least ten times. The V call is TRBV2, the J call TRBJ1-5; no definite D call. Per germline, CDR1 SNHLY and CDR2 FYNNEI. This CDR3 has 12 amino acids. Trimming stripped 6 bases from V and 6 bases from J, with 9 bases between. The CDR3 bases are TGTGCCAGCAGCCCCGAAGGTCAGCCCCAGCATTTT. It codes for CASSPEGQPQHF.

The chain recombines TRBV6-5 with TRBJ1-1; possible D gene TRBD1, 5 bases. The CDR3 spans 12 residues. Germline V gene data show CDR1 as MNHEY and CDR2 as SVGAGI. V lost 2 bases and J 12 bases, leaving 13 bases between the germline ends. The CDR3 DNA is TGTGCCAGCAGTTACCAGGGTTCGAGAACTTTCTTT. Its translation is CASSYQGSRTFF.

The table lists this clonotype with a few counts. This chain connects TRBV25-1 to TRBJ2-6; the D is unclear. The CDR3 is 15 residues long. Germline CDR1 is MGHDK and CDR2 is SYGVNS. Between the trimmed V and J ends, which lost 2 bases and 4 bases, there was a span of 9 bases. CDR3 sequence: CASSEVVAGANVLTF. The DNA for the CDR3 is TGTGCCAGCAGTGAAGTGGTAGCCGGGGCCAACGTCCTGACTTTC.

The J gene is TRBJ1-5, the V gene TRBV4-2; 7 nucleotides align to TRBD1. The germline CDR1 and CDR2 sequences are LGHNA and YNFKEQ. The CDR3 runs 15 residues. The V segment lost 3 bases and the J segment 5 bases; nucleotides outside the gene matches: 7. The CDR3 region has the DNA TGTGCCAGCAGCCATTCGGTTGACAGGGATCAGCCCCAGCATTTT. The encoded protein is CASSHSVDRDQPQHF.

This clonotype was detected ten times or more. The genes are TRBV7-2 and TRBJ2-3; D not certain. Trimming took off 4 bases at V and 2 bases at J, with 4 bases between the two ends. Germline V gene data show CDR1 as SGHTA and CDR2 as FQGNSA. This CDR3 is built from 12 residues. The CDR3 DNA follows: TGTGCCAGCAGCTCCTACACAGATACGCAGTATTTT. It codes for CASSSYTDTQYF. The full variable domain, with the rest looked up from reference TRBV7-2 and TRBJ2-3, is GAGVSQSPSNKVTEKGKDVELRCDPISGHTALYWYRQSLGQGLEFLIYFQGNSAPDKSGLPSDRFSAERTGGSVSTLTIQRTQQEDSAVYLCASSSYTDTQYFGPGTRLTVL.

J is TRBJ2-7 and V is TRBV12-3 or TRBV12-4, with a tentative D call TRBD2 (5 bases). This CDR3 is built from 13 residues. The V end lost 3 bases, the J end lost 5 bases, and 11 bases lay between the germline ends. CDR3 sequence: CASSFGVGHEQYF. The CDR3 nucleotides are TGTGCCAGCAGTTTCGGGGTAGGCCACGAGCAGTACTTC.

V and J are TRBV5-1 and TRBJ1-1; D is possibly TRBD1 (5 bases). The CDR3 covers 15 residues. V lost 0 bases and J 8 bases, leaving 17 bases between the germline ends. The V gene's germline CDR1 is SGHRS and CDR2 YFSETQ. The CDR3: CASSLGNLGRQEAFF. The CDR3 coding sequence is TGCGCCAGCAGCTTGGGAAATCTGGGACGACAGGAAGCTTTCTTT.

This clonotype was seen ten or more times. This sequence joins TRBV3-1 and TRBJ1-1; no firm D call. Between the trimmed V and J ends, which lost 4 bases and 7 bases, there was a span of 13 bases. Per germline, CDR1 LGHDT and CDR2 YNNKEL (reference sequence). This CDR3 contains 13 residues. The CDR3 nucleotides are TGTGCCAGCAGCCCCCCCTGGGGAAGTGAAGCTTTCTTT. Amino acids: CASSPPWGSEAFF. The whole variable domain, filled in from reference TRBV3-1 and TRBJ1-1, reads DTAVSQTPKYLVTQMGNDKSIKCEQNLGHDTMYWYKQDSKKFLKIMFSYNNKELIINETVPNRFSPKSPDKAHLNLHINSLELGDSAVYFCASSPPWGSEAFFGQGTRLTVV.

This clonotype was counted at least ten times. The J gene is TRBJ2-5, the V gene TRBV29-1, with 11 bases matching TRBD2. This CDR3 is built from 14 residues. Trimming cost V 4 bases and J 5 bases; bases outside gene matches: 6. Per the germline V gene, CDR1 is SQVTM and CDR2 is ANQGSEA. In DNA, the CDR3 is TGCAGCGTTGTTAGCGGGGGGGCCCTGGAGACCCAGTACTTC. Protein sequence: CSVVSGGALETQYF.

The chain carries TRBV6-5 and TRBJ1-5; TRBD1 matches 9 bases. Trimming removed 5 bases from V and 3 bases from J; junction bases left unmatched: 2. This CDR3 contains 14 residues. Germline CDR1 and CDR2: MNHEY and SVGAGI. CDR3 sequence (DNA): TGTGCCAGCAGTGACAGGGGGTCCAATCAGCCCCAGCATTTT. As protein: CASSDRGSNQPQHF.

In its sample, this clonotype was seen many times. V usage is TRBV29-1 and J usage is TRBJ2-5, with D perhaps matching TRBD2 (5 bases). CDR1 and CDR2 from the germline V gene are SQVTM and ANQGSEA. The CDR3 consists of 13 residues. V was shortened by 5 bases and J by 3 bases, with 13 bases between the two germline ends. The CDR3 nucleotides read TGCAGCGTTAAGAGCGCGGGTGAAGAGACCCAGTACTTC. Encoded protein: CSVKSAGEETQYF.

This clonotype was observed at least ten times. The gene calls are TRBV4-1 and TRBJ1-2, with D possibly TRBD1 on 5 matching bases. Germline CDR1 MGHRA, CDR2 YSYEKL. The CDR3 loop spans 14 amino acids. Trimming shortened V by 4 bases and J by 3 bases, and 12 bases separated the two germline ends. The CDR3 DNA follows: TGCGCCAGCAGCCGGGAGGGAGGGGACTATGGCTACACCTTC. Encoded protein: CASSREGGDYGYTF.

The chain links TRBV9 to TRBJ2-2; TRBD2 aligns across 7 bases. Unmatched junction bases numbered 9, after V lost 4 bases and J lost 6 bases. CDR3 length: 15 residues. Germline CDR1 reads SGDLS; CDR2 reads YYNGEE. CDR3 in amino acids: CASSPETSSAGELFF. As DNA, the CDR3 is TGTGCCAGCAGCCCGGAGACTAGCTCTGCCGGGGAGCTGTTTTTT. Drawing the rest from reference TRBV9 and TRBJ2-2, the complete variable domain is DSGVTQTPKHLITATGQRVTLRCSPRSGDLSVYWYQQSLDQGLQFLIQYYNGEERAKGNILERFSAQQFPDLHSELNLSSLELGDSALYFCASSPETSSAGELFFGEGSRLTVL.

The CDR3 loop is CSAVDRGTTGYTEAFF. The DNA for the CDR3 is TGCAGTGCTGTCGACAGGGGCACGACGGGGTACACTGAAGCTTTCTTT. The chain is built from TRBV20-1 and TRBJ1-1, with TRBD1 matching over 8 bases. V lost 5 bases to trimming and J lost 3 bases; unmatched junction nucleotides: 14. The CDR3 runs to 16 residues. The germline gives CDR1 DFQATT, CDR2 SNEGSKA (reference sequence).

CDR3 nucleotides: TGCGCCAGCAGCCAAGAGGAGGGGCCGGGTACGCAGTATTTT. Amino acid sequence: CASSQEEGPGTQYF. The J gene is TRBJ2-3, the V gene TRBV4-1; tentatively, D is TRBD2 (6 bases). The CDR3 loop spans 14 amino acids. Germline values: CDR1 MGHRA, CDR2 YSYEKL. The V end was cut by 0 bases, the J end by 8 bases, with 12 bases between.

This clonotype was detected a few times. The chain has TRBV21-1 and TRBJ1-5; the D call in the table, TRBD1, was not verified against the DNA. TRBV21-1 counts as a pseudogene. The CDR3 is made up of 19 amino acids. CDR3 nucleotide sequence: TGTGCCAGCAGCACCAGGGAGACAGGGCTAATCTGTAGCAATCAGCCCCAGCATTTT. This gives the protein CASSTRETGLICSNQPQHF.

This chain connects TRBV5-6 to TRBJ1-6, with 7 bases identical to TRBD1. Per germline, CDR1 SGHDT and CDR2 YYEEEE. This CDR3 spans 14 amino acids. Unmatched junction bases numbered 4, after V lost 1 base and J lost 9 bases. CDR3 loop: CASSLYRGSSPLHF. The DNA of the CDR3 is TGTGCCAGCAGCTTGTACAGGGGAAGTTCACCCCTCCACTTT.

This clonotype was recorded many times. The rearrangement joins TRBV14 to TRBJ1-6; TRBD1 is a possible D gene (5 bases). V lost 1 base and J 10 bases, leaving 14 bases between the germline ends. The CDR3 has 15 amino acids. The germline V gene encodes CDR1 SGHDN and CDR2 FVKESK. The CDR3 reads CASSQAGQGGSPLHF. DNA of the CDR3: TGTGCCAGCAGCCAAGCGGGCCAGGGAGGCTCACCCCTCCACTTT.

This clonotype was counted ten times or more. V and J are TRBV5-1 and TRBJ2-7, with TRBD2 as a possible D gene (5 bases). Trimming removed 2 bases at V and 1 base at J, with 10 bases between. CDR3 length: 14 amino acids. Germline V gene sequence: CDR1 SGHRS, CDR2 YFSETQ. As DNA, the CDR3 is TGCGCCAGCAGCTTCGGGGAATCGTCCTACGAGCAGTACTTC. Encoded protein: CASSFGESSYEQYF. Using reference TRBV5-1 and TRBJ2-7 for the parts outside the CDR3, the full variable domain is KAGVTQTPRYLIKTRGQQVTLSCSPISGHRSVSWYQQTPGQGLQFLFEYFSETQRNKGNFPGRFSGRQFSNSRSEMNVSTLELGDSALYLCASSFGESSYEQYFGPGTRLTVT.

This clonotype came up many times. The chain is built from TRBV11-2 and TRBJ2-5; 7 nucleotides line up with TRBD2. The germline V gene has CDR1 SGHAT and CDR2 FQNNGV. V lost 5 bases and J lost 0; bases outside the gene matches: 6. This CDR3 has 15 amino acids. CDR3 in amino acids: CASSLGGGHQETQYF. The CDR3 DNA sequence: TGTGCCAGCAGCCTTGGCGGGGGTCACCAAGAGACCCAGTACTTC.

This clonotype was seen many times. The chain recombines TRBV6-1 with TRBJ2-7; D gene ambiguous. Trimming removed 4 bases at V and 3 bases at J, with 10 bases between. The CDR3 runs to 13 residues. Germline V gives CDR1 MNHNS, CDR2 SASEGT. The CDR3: CASSATTFYEQYF. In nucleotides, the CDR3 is TGTGCCAGCAGTGCCACGACCTTCTACGAGCAGTACTTC.

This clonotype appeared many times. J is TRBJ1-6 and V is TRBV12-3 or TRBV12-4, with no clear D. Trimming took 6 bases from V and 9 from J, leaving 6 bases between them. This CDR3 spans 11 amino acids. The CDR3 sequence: CASRESSPLHF. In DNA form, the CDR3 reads TGTGCCAGCAGAGAGAGTTCACCCCTCCACTTT.